This T cell receptor (beta chain) was identified in a study of T cells in localized non-small cell lung cancer. Profiling relied on immunoSEQ multiplex PCR, and the TCRdb table lists in-frame clones only, not all of them. The sample shows about 1,200 clones, 30% to 45% of them seen only once. This clone has a handful of counts. Its antigen is currently unknown. The CDR3 loop spans 11 amino acids. V was pared by 8 bases and J by 5 bases, with 10 bases between. The germline CDR1 and CDR2 sequences are LNHDA and SQIVND (reference sequence). Study-wide results and limits: Researchers found a median approximately 57 of the top 100 tumor clones in adjacent lung. Increased T cell density in blood showed an association with longer overall survival. The study found T cell clonality highest in uninvolved adjacent lung, above tumor.

Lung adjacent to the tumor, free of atypia, was sampled at least 2 cm from its margin. This receptor was obtained from a woman aged 35 to 70 with stage I lung adenocarcinoma. Source: normal lung tissue next to the tumor, taken before any cancer treatment. J is TRBJ2-7 and V is TRBV19; TRBD1 is a possible D gene (6 bases). CDR3 bases: TGTGCCAGTGGACAGCCCCACGAGCAGTACTTC. It encodes CASGQPHEQYF. The complete variable domain, with remaining parts taken from reference TRBV19 and TRBJ2-7, reads DGGITQSPKYLFRKEGQNVTLSCEQNLNHDAMYWYRQDPGQGLRLIYYSQIVNDFQKGDIAEGYSVSREKKESFPLTVTSAQKNPTAFYLCASGQPHEQYFGPGTRLTVT.